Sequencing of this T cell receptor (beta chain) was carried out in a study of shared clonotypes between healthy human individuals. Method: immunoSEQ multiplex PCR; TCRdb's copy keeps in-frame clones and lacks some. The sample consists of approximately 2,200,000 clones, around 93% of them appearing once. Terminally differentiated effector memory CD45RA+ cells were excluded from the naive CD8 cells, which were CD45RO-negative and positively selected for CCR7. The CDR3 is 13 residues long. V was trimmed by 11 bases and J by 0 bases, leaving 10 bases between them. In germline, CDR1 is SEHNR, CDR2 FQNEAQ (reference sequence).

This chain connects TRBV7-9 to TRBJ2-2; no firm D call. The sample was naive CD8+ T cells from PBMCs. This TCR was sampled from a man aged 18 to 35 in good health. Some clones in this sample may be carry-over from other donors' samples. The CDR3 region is CAGLPANTGELFF. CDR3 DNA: TGTGCCGGGCTACCAGCGAACACCGGGGAGCTGTTTTTT.